The text below deals with one TCR beta chain. Antigen: not known. This sample was taken from a study of cytomegalovirus exposure and HLA in healthy donors. Notes on the study in general: The majority of TCR sequences were rare, yet some public TCRs appeared in many donors. Relative to equally common others, HLA-associated TCR beta chains showed greater clonal expansion in a later analysis. A missense DCLRE1C variant was associated with V- and J-gene trimming of TCR beta chains in a later analysis, and an independent cohort replicated the association.

Germline CDR1 and CDR2: SNHLY and FYNNEI. CDR3 length: 14 residues. The V gene end was trimmed by 9 bases and the J gene end by 4 bases; junction bases not matched to a gene: 6. This PCR relied on a set of 60 Vbeta primers and 13 Jbeta primers. Sequenced by immunoSEQ multiplex PCR; TCRdb stores in-frame clones only, minus some. The data show 85,000 to 100,000 clones, 60% to 75% seen once. Sequencing was performed on PBMCs. The chain has TRBV2 and TRBJ2-1; TRBD2 agrees at 10 bases. This sequence was found in a man aged 60-69 years in good health and CMV-seronegative. The CDR3 region is CASVGLASYNEQFF. CDR3 coding DNA: TGTGCCAGTGTGGGACTAGCGAGTTACAATGAGCAGTTCTTC.